This is a list of T cell receptor beta chains from one sample in a study of vaccination effects on CD4 cells after COVID-19. The antigens these receptors bind are not known. TCRdb's table, derived via immunoSEQ multiplex PCR, lists solely in-frame clones and lacks some. The sample lists tens of thousands of clones, more than 55% occurring once. The starting material was CD4+ T cells from PBMCs cultured without peptide, obtained before COVID-19 vaccination. Source of these receptors: a human donor who received a COVID-19 vaccine. Each CDR3 is given with its conserved first and last residue. A D gene is named only where the DNA matches it firmly. Size values are once, few and many counts, or a class for expanded clones, and some rows have none.

D	V	J	size	CDR3	DNA
NA	TRBV19	TRBJ1-5	NA	CASSMLGQFASEPQHF	TGTGCCAGTAGTATGTTGGGGCAATTTGCTTCGGAGCCCCAGCATTTT
NA	TRBV5-1	TRBJ2-1	NA	CASSLSPDGSAEQFF	TGCGCCAGCAGCTTAAGTCCCGACGGGAGCGCTGAGCAGTTCTTC
TRBD2	TRBV6-5	TRBJ2-7	NA	CASSYSTGLTYEQYF	TGTGCCAGCAGTTACTCGACGGGACTAACCTACGAGCAGTACTTC
NA	TRBV7-9	TRBJ2-7	few	CASSLTGASYEQYF	TGTGCCAGCAGCTTAACGGGCGCCTCCTACGAGCAGTACTTC
NA	TRBV6-6	TRBJ2-3	NA	CASSQRGPSTDTQYF	TGTGCCAGCAGCCAACGGGGGCCGAGCACAGATACGCAGTATTTT
NA	TRBV6-1	TRBJ1-5	NA	CASSEGQGQQPQHF	TGTGCCAGCAGTGAGGGGCAGGGCCAACAGCCCCAGCATTTT
TRBD1	TRBV3-1/TRBV3-2	TRBJ1-1	few	CASSQGDRGFAFF	TGTGCCAGCAGCCAAGGGGACAGGGGATTTGCTTTCTTT
NA	TRBV6-1	TRBJ1-3	NA	CASSEAGRGSSGNTIYF	TGTGCCAGCAGTGAAGCGGGACGGGGGAGCTCTGGAAACACCATATATTTT
NA	TRBV2	TRBJ1-3	few	CASRASSGNTIYF	TGTGCCAGCAGGGCCAGCTCTGGAAACACCATATATTTT
TRBD2	TRBV11-2	TRBJ2-5	NA	CASSFRLAGGRGETQYF	TGTGCCAGCAGCTTCAGACTAGCGGGAGGGCGGGGGGAGACCCAGTACTTC
TRBD1	TRBV19	TRBJ1-2	few	CASSIRQGDGYTF	TGTGCCAGTAGTATCCGACAGGGGGATGGCTACACCTTC
NA	TRBV7-9	TRBJ1-1	few	CASSLAAGALSTEAFF	TGTGCCAGCAGCTTAGCGGCAGGGGCCTTGAGCACTGAAGCTTTCTTT
NA	TRBV11-2	TRBJ2-7	NA	CASSLALVRTYEQYF	TGTGCCAGCAGCTTAGCATTGGTCCGAACCTACGAGCAGTACTTC
NA	TRBV2	TRBJ2-7	once	CASSEAGGVQYF	TGTGCCAGCAGTGAAGCGGGGGGCGTGCAGTACTTC
TRBD2	TRBV5-1	TRBJ2-5	NA	CASSPPGGQETQYF	TGCGCCAGCAGCCCCCCGGGGGGGCAAGAGACCCAGTACTTC
NA	TRBV12-3/TRBV12-4	TRBJ1-2	few	CASTTLHYGYTF	TGTGCCAGCACAACGCTCCACTATGGCTACACCTTC
NA	TRBV6-6	TRBJ2-1	NA	CASSYEAGSYNEQFF	TGTGCCAGCAGTTACGAGGCGGGGTCCTACAATGAGCAGTTCTTC
TRBD1	TRBV2	TRBJ1-5	few	CASTRDRVLGQPQHF	TGTGCCAGCACCCGGGACAGGGTTTTAGGTCAGCCCCAGCATTTT
NA	TRBV11-2	TRBJ2-7	NA	CASSFFGGHEQYF	TGTGCCAGCAGCTTCTTTGGGGGCCACGAGCAGTACTTC
TRBD2	TRBV6-5	TRBJ2-3	NA	CASRASGRAPDTQYF	TGTGCCAGCCGGGCTAGCGGGAGGGCCCCAGATACGCAGTATTTT
NA	TRBV5-1	TRBJ2-5	NA	CATREQETQYF	TGCGCCACGCGGGAACAAGAGACCCAGTACTTC
NA	TRBV2	TRBJ1-5	NA	CALGVRNQPQHF	TGTGCCTTGGGGGTGCGCAATCAGCCCCAGCATTTT
NA	TRBV3-1/TRBV3-2	TRBJ1-5	NA	CASSQGPGGISNQPQHF	TGTGCCAGCAGCCAGGGCCCGGGGGGGATAAGCAATCAGCCCCAGCATTTT
TRBD2	TRBV11-2	TRBJ2-5	NA	CASSLVLTSGQETQYF	TGTGCCAGCAGCTTAGTCCTGACTAGCGGGCAAGAGACCCAGTACTTC
NA	TRBV6-5	TRBJ1-2	NA	CASSPGGGTSGYTF	TGTGCCAGCAGTCCAGGTGGGGGGACTAGTGGCTACACCTTC
NA	TRBV21-1	TRBJ1-6	NA	CASSTHERQRVNSPLHF	TGTGCCAGCAGCACTCATGAGAGACAGCGGGTGAATTCACCCCTCCACTTT
TRBD1	TRBV5-5	TRBJ2-1	NA	CASSPMDRVYGRMWYNEQFF	TGTGCCAGCAGCCCCATGGACAGGGTGTATGGTCGGATGTGGTACAATGAGCAGTTCTTC
NA	TRBV4-2	TRBJ2-3	NA	CASSQTSRITDTQYF	TGTGCCAGCAGCCAGACTAGTCGCATTACAGATACGCAGTATTTT
TRBD2	TRBV11-2	TRBJ2-1	NA	CASSLGKNSLAVYNEQFF	TGTGCCAGCAGCTTAGGAAAAAATAGCCTAGCGGTTTACAATGAGCAGTTCTTC
NA	TRBV6-5	TRBJ2-7	NA	CASSYHMTDYEQYF	TGTGCCAGCAGTTACCACATGACAGATTACGAGCAGTACTTC
NA	TRBV6-5	TRBJ2-5	NA	CASSYQGGWETQYF	TGTGCCAGCAGTTACCAGGGGGGGTGGGAGACCCAGTACTTC
TRBD1	TRBV5-1	TRBJ1-6	few	CASSLAGQDNSPLHF	TGCGCCAGCAGCTTGGCGGGACAGGATAATTCACCCCTCCACTTT
TRBD1	TRBV7-2	TRBJ1-5	NA	CASSERQGQPQHF	TGTGCCAGCAGCGAAAGACAGGGTCAGCCCCAGCATTTT
TRBD1	TRBV5-1	TRBJ1-2	NA	CASKLGGEYGYTF	TGCGCCAGCAAACTAGGGGGCGAGTATGGCTACACCTTC
TRBD2	TRBV27	TRBJ2-1	NA	CASSRSGSSYNEQFF	TGTGCCAGCAGTCGGAGCGGGAGCTCCTACAATGAGCAGTTCTTC
NA	TRBV30	TRBJ1-4	NA	CAYTERINEKLFF	TGTGCCTACACTGAACGAATTAATGAAAAACTGTTTTTT
TRBD1	TRBV7-9	TRBJ2-5	NA	CASSRTGAQETQYF	TGTGCCAGCAGCCGTACAGGGGCGCAAGAGACCCAGTACTTC
TRBD2	TRBV5-4	TRBJ2-1	NA	CASSLMTSGRNEQFF	TGTGCCAGCAGCTTAATGACTAGCGGGAGGAATGAGCAGTTCTTC
NA	TRBV4-1	TRBJ2-4	NA	CASSQVDMGFIDKNIQYF	TGCGCCAGCAGCCAAGTTGATATGGGTTTTATAGACAAAAACATTCAGTACTTC
NA	TRBV27	TRBJ1-5	once	CASSYSDSNQPQHF	TGTGCCAGCAGTTACAGTGATAGCAATCAGCCCCAGCATTTT
NA	TRBV14	TRBJ1-1	NA	CASSQVYGNTEAFF	TGTGCCAGCAGCCAAGTCTACGGGAACACTGAAGCTTTCTTT
NA	TRBV10-1	TRBJ2-5	few	CASSESFRETSTQYF	TGCGCCAGCAGTGAGTCGTTCCGGGAGACGTCGACCCAGTACTTC
NA	TRBV15	TRBJ1-5	NA	CAARSGGGNQPQHF	TGTGCCGCTCGATCGGGTGGAGGCAATCAGCCCCAGCATTTT